This T cell receptor (beta chain) was identified in a study of molecular identifiers for immune sequencing clone quantification. Study conclusions and caveats: In a background of about 1 million naive cells, spiked Jurkat TCR RNA from one cell was reportedly detectable.

Bulk libraries came from a prior protocol with listed TCR primers. MiXCR, applied by TCRdb to the PCR reads, yields one record per CDR3 protein. The repertoire holds over 600,000 distinct CDR3 sequences, with 20% as singletons. To note about this clonotype: Its antigen remains unknown.

This CDR3 is 17 amino acids long. Germline loops: CDR1 MNHEY, CDR2 SVGEGT. Trimming cost V 5 bases and J 1 base; bases outside gene matches: 11. J is TRBJ2-5 and V is TRBV6-2 or TRBV6-3, with 9 bases identical to TRBD2. The specimen was naive CD8+ T cells from blood, with Jurkat cell RNA spiked in. As for subset: FACS-sorted CD8+CD4-CCR7+CD45RA+ naive T cells. The source of this sequence is a human donor in good health. Some libraries in this study had Jurkat cell RNA spiked in. CDR3: CASSPQLRLAAQETQYF. CDR3 bases: TGTGCCAGCAGTCCCCAACTCCGACTAGCGGCCCAAGAGACCCAGTACTTC.